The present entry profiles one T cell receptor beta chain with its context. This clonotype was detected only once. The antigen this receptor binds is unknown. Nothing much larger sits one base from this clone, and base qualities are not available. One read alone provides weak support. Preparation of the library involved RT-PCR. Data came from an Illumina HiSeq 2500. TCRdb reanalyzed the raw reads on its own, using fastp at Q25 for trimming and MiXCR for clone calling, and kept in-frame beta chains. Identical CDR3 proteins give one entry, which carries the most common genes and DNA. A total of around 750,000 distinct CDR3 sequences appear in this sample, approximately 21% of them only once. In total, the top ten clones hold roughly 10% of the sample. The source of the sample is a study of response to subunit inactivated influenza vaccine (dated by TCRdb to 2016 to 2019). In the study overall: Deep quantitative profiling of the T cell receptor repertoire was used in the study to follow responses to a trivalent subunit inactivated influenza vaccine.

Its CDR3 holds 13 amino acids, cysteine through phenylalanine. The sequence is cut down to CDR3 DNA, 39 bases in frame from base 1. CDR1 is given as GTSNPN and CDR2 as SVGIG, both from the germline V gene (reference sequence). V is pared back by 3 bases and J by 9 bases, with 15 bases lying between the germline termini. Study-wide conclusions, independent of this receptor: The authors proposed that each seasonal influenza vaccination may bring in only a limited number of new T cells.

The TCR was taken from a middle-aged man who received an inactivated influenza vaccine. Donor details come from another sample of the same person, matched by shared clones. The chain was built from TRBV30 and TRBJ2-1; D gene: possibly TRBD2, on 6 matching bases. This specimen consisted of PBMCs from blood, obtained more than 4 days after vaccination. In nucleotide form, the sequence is TGTGCCTGGAGGGCACTCCCTAGCGCTGAGCAGTTCTTC. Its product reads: CAWRALPSAEQFF.